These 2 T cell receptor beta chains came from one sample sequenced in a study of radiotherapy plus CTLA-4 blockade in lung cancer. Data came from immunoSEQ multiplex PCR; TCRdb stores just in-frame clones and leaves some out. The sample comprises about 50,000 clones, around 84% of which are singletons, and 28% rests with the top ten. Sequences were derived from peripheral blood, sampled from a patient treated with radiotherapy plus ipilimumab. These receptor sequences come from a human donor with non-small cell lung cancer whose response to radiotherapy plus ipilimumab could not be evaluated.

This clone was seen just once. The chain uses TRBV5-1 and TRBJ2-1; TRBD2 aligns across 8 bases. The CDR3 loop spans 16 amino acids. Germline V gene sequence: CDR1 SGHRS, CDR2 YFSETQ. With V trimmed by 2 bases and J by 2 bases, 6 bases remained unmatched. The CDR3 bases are TGCGCCAGCAGCTTCTTGAGCGGGAGCACCTACAATGAGCAGTTCTTC. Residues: CASSFLSGSTYNEQFF.

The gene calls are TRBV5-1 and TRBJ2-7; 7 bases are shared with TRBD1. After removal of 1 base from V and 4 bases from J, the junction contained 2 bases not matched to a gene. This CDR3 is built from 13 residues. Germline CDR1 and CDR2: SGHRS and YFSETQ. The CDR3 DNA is TGCGCCAGCAGCTTGAGACAGGGTTACGAGCAGTACTTC. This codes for CASSLRQGYEQYF.